The sequence of this T cell receptor (beta chain) was determined in a study of STAT5B mutations in CD4+ large granular lymphocyte leukemia. Trimming removed 3 bases from V and 8 bases from J, with 11 bases in between. The CDR3 has 14 residues. Germline lookup yields CDR1 WSHSY and CDR2 SAAADI. Generated by immunoSEQ multiplex PCR, the TCRdb table keeps only in-frame clones and is missing some. The sample records about 33,000 clones, around 74% being singletons. The TCR sequence derives from a human donor in good health. J is TRBJ1-6 and V is TRBV10-2, with a possible D match to TRBD1 (5 bases). The sequencing sample was made of CD4+ T cells from blood buffy coats. CDR3 loop: CASSEPGTDSPLHF. In nucleotides, the CDR3 is TGCGCCAGCAGTGAACCAGGGACGGATTCACCCCTCCACTTT.